This T cell receptor beta chain was documented in a study of blood T cell repertoires in COVID-19. Overall study context: Both acute and convalescent COVID-19 samples were obtained from the United States, Italy and Spain. From T cells, B-cell-depleted T cells, or PBMCs came the material, which was cDNA or gDNA.

The CDR3 has 13 amino acids. Germline V CDR1 and CDR2: SGHRS, YFSETQ. The V end was cut by 0 bases, the J end by 1 base, with 4 bases between. This clone was counted a single time. In the authors' methods: Reference gene primer amplification gave estimated nucleated cell counts. Some clones are missing from TCRdb's copy, which holds only in-frame ones; the method was immunoSEQ multiplex PCR. V and J calls and clone size are given by that table; D and trimming were obtained from the DNA. This table has approximately 470,000 clones, 70% to 90% appearing once. The sample taken for sequencing was peripheral blood. The chain links TRBV5-1 to TRBJ1-1; no clear D gene. The TCR sequence derives from a human donor in a cohort sampled during active COVID-19. CDR3 in DNA: TGCGCCAGCAGCTTGGCCAAGAACACTGAAGCTTTCTTT. It translates to CASSLAKNTEAFF.